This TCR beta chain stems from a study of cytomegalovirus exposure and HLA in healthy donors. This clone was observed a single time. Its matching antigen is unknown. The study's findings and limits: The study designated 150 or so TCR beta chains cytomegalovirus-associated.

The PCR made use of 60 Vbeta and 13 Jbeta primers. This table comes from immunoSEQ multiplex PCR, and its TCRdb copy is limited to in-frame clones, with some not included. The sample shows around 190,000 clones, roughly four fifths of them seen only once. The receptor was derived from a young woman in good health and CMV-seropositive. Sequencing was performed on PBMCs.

DNA for the CDR3: TGTGCCAGCTCACCCGGGGACAGGGCCAACGAGCAGTACTTC. Protein product: CASSPGDRANEQYF. The rearrangement uses TRBV18 and TRBJ2-7, with 9 bases fitting TRBD1. V was pared by 3 bases and J by 5 bases, with 5 bases of the junction left unmatched. Germline V CDR1 and CDR2: KGHSH, LQKENI. This CDR3 spans 14 amino acids.